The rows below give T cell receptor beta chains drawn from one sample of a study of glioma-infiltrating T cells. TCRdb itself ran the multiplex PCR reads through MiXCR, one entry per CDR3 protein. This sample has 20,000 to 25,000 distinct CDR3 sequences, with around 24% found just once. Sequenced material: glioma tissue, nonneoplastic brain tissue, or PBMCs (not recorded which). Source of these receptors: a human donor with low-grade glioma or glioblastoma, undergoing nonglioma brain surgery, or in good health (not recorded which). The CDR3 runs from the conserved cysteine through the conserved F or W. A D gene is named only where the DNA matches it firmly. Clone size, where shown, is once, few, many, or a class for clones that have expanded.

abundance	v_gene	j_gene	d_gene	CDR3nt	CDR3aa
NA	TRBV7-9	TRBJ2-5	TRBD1	TGTGCCAGCAGGTACAGGGGGCAGGGAGAGACCCAGTACTTC	CASRYRGQGETQYF
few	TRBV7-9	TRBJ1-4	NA	TGTGCCCGCAGCTTAGTCGATGAAAAACTGTTTTTT	CARSLVDEKLFF
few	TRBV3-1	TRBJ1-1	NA	TGTGCCAGCAGCGGGGGCGGGACTGAAGCTTTCTTT	CASSGGGTEAFF
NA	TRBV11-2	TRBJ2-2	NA	TGTGCCAGCAGCTTAGGCCGTCTCCCTAACACCGGGGAGCTGTTTTTT	CASSLGRLPNTGELFF
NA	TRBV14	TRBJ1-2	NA	TGTGCCAGCAGCCAGACTCCTATTGGCTACACCTTC	CASSQTPIGYTF
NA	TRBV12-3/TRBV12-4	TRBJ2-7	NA	TGTGCCAGCCGGGGGCTCGGGGACTACGAGCAGTACTTC	CASRGLGDYEQYF
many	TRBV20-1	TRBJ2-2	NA	TGCAGTGCTAGAGTGCCAGGGACCGGGGAGCTGTTTTTT	CSARVPGTGELFF
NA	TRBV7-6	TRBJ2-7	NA	TGTGCCAGCAGCACCTGGACTAGAGGGGGTTACGAGCAGTACTTC	CASSTWTRGGYEQYF
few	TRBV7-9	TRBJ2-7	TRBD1	TGTGCCAGCAGCCGGACAGGATCCTACGAGCAGTACTTC	CASSRTGSYEQYF
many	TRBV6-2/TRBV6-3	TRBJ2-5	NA	TGTGCCAGCAGTTCAGCTCTCACCCAGTACTTC	CASSSALTQYF
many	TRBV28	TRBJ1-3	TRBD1	TGTGCCAGCAGTATTCCGGGACAGGGAAGAAAGGGAAACACCATATATTTT	CASSIPGQGRKGNTIYF
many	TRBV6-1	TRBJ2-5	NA	TGTGCCAGCACCCTCGCGGGTTACGAGACCCAGTACTTC	CASTLAGYETQYF
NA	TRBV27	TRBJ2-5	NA	TGTGCCAGCAGCTCGCCCCCGGATGGTGAAGAGACCCAGTACTTC	CASSSPPDGEETQYF
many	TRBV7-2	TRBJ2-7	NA	TGTGCCAGCAGCTTAGGCCCGGCCGCTAACTACGAGCAGTACTTC	CASSLGPAANYEQYF
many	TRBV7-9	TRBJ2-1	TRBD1	TGTGCCAGCAGTTCACCCGGGACAGGGGGCAGTGAGCAGTTCTTC	CASSSPGTGGSEQFF
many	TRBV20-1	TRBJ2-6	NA	TGCAGTGCTAAGGGGGCTGGGGCCAACGTCCTGACTTTC	CSAKGAGANVLTF
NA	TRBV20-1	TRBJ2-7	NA	TGCAGTGCCCCGCGCGAGGGGGGGAGCTACGAGCAGTACTTC	CSAPREGGSYEQYF
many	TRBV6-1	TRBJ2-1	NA	TGTGCCAGCAGCATCCGACCGTTGGGGAGCTCCTACAATGAGCAGTTCTTC	CASSIRPLGSSYNEQFF
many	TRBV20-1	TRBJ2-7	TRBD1	TGCAGCCATCTCGTCCCGGGACAGGGTTGGGAGCAGTACTTC	CSHLVPGQGWEQYF
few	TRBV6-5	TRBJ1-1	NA	TGTGCCAGCAGTTATTCGTGGGGTCAAGACACTGAAGCTTTCTTT	CASSYSWGQDTEAFF
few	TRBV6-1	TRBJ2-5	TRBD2	TGTGCCAGCAGCCACCCGGGACTAGCGGGCCGAGGTGGTGAGACCCAGTACTTC	CASSHPGLAGRGGETQYF
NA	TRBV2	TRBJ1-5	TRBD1	TGTGCCAGCAGTACAGGGGGAGGCCAGCCCCAGCATTTT	CASSTGGGQPQHF
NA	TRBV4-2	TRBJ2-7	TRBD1	TGTGCCAGCAGCCTTACGGACAGGACCAACTACGAGCAGTACTTC	CASSLTDRTNYEQYF
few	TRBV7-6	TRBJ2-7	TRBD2	TGTGCTAGCAGCTTACGTCCCTCAACTAGCGGGGGTTCCTACGAGCAGTACTTC	CASSLRPSTSGGSYEQYF
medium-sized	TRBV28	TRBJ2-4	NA	TGTGCCAGCAGGGACCCCCAAAACATTCAGTACTTC	CASRDPQNIQYF
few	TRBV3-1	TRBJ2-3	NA	TGTGCCAGCAGCCCAGGACGGCTCACAGATACGCAGTATTTT	CASSPGRLTDTQYF
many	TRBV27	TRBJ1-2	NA	TGTGCCAGCAGTTTAACGTCACAGACGGCTAACTATGGCTACACCTTC	CASSLTSQTANYGYTF
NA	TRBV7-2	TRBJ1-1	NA	TGTGCCAGCAGCTTCCAGCGGGGGATCACTGAAGCTTTCTTT	CASSFQRGITEAFF
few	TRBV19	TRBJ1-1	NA	TGTGCCAGTAGCGGACAGACCTACACTGAAGCTTTCTTT	CASSGQTYTEAFF